Listed here is a single T cell receptor (beta chain). The sample originates from a study of blood T cell repertoires in COVID-19. Study context: PBMCs, B-cell-depleted T cells, or T cells were the source of the cDNA or gDNA that made up the material.

Authors' methods: Reference gene primers were amplified, and this amplification served to estimate nucleated cell counts. Repertoires were generated with immunoSEQ multiplex PCR, while TCRdb's copy carries only in-frame clones and drops some. The D gene and trimming were derived from the DNA, and the V and J assignments and clone size from that table. The sample includes under 150,000 clones, about 79% seen only once; the top ten take under 5%. CDR3 length: 16 residues. V lost 2 bases, J lost 4 bases, and 17 bases lay in between. In germline, CDR1 is SNHLY, CDR2 FYNNEI. This TCR derives from a woman at least 80 years old with acute or convalescent COVID-19. The sequencing input was peripheral blood. V is TRBV2 and J is TRBJ1-2; D is possibly TRBD1 (6 bases). The CDR3 sequence: CASSERDTFVVYGYTF. For the CDR3, the DNA is TGTGCCAGCAGTGAACGGGACACCTTCGTTGTCTATGGCTACACCTTC.